This T cell receptor beta chain is from a study of blood T cell repertoires in COVID-19. Overall study: The United States, Italy and Spain supplied acute and convalescent COVID-19 samples. T cells, B-cell-depleted T cells, or PBMCs supplied cDNA or gDNA.

Trimming cost V 3 bases and J 5 bases, with 11 bases left between them. CDR3 length: 14 residues. Per germline, CDR1 LNHDA and CDR2 SQIVND (reference sequence). In the original processing: Reference gene primer amplification in the assay estimated nucleated cell counts. This table comes from immunoSEQ multiplex PCR, and its TCRdb copy is limited to in-frame clones, with some not included. The DNA was the basis for D and trimming; V, J and clone size are from that table. The table records approximately 240,000 clones, 65% to 85% of them present only once. The specimen sequenced was peripheral blood. J is TRBJ2-4 and V is TRBV19; possibly TRBD2 for D (6 bases). The clonotype originates from a human donor in a cohort sampled during active COVID-19. The CDR3 reads CASSIQTGENIQYF. Here the CDR3 DNA reads TGTGCCAGTAGTATCCAGACGGGAGAAAACATTCAGTACTTC.